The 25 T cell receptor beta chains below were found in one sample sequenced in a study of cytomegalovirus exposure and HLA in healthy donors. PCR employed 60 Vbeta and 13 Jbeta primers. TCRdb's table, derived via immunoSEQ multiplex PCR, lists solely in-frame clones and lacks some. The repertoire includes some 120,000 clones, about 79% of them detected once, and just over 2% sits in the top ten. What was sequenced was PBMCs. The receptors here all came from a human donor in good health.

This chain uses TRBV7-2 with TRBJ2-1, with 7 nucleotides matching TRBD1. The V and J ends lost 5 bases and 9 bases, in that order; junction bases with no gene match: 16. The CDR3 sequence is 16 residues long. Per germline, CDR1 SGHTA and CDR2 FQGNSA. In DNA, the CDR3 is TGTGCCAGCAGCCAACAGGGGCTAGCTTTTCAAGCTGAGCAGTTCTTC. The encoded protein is CASSQQGLAFQAEQFF.

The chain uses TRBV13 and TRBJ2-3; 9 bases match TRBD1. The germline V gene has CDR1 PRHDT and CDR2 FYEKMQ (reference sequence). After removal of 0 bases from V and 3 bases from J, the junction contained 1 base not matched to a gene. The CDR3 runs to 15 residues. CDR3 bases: TGTGCCAGCAGCTTAGGGGACAGGGGAACAGATACGCAGTATTTT. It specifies CASSLGDRGTDTQYF.

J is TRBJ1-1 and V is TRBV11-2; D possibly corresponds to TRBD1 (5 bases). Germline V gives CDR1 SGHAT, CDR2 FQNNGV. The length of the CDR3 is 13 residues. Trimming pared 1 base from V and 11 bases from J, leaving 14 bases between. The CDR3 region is CASSLGGQPRAFF. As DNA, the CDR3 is TGTGCCAGCAGCTTAGGAGGACAACCTCGGGCTTTCTTT.

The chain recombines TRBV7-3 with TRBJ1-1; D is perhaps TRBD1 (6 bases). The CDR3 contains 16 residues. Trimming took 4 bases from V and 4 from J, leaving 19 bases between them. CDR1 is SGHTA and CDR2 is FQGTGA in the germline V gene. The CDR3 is CASSSRTGTGGTEAFF. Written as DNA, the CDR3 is TGTGCCAGCAGCTCCCGAACAGGGACGGGGGGCACTGAAGCTTTCTTT.

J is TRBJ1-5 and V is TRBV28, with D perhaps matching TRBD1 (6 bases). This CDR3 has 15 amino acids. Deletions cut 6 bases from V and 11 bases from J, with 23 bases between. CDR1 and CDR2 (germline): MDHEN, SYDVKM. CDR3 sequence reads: CASRQNGGPSSTQHF. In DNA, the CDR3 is TGTGCCAGCAGACAGAATGGGGGCCCCAGCTCGACCCAGCATTTT.

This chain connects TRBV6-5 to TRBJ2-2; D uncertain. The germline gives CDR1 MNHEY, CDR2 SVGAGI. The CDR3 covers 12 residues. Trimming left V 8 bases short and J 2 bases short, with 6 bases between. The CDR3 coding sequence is TGTGCCAGCCGAGGTAACACCGGGGAGCTGTTTTTT. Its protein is CASRGNTGELFF.

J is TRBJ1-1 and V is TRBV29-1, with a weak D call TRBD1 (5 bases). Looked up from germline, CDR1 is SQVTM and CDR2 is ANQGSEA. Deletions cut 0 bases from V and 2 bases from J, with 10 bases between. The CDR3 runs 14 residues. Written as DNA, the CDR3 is TGCAGCGTTGAAGATAGACAGCCAAACACTGAAGCTTTCTTT. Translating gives CSVEDRQPNTEAFF.

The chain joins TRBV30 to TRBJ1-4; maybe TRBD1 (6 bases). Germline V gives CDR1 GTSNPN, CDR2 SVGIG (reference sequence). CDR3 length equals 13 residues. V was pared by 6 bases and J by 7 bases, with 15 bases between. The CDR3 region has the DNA TGTGCCTGCCCCAGGGGCGCGGGTGAAAAACTGTTTTTT. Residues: CACPRGAGEKLFF. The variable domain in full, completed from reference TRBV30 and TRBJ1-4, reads SQTIHQWPATLVQPVGSPLSLECTVEGTSNPNLYWYRQAAGRGLQLLFYSVGIGQISSEVPQNLSASRPQDRQFILSSKKLLLSDSGFYLCACPRGAGEKLFFGSGTQLSVL.

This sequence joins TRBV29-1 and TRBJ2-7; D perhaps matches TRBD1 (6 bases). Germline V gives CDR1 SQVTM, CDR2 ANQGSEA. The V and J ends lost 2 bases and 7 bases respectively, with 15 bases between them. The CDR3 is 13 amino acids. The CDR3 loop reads CSVELGALREQYF. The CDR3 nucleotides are TGCAGCGTTGAATTGGGGGCCTTAAGAGAGCAGTACTTC.

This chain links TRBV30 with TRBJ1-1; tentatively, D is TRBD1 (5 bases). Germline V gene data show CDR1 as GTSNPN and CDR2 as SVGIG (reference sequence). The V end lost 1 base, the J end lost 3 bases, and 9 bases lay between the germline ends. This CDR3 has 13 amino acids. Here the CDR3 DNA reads TGTGCCTGGAGTGGGGAGGGGTACACTGAAGCTTTCTTT. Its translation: CAWSGEGYTEAFF.

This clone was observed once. The CDR3 region is CASKYSTANYGYTF. The CDR3 DNA sequence: TGTGCCAGCAAATACAGCACAGCTAACTATGGCTACACCTTC. V and J are TRBV2 and TRBJ1-2; D call uncertain. CDR1 is SNHLY, CDR2 FYNNEI, per germline. V was shortened by 7 bases and J by 0 bases, with 12 bases between the two germline ends. The CDR3 has 14 amino acids.

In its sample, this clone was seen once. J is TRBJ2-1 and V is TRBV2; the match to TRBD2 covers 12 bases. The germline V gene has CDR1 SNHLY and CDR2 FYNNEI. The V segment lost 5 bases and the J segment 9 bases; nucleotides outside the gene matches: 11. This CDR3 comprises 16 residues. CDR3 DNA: TGTGCCAGCAGTAAACTAGCGGGGGGCCGGGAGAGTGAGCAGTTCTTC. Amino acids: CASSKLAGGRESEQFF. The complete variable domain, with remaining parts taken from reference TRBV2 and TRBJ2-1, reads EPEVTQTPSHQVTQMGQEVILRCVPISNHLYFYWYRQILGQKVEFLVSFYNNEISEKSEIFDDQFSVERPDGSNFTLKIRSTKLEDSAMYFCASSKLAGGRESEQFFGPGTRLTVL.

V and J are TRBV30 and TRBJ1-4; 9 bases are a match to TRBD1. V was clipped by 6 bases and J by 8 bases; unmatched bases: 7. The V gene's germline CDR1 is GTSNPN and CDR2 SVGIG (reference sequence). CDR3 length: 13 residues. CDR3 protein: CACRDRVREKLFF. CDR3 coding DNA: TGTGCCTGCCGGGACAGGGTGAGAGAAAAACTGTTTTTT.

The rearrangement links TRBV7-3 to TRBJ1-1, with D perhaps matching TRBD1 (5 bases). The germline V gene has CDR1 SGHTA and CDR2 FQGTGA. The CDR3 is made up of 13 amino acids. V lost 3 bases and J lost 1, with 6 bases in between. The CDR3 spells CASSFQGNTEAFF. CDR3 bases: TGTGCCAGCAGCTTCCAGGGGAACACTGAAGCTTTCTTT.

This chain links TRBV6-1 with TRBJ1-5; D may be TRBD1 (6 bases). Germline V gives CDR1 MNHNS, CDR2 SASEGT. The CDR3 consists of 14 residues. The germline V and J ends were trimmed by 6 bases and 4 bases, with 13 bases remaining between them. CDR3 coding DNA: TGTGCCAGCAGCCGGATGGGGGCAAATCAGCCCCAGCATTTT. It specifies CASSRMGANQPQHF.

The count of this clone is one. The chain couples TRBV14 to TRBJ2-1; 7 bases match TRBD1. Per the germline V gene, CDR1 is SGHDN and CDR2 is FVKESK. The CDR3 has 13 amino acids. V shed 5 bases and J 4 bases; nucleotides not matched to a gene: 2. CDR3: CASSTQGYNEQFF. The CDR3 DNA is TGTGCCAGCAGCACACAGGGGTACAATGAGCAGTTCTTC.

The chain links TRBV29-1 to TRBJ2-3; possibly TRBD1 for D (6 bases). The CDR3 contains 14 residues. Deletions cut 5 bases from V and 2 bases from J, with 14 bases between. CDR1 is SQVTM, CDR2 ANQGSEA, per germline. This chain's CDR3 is CSVPPDRTTDTQYF. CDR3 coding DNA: TGCAGCGTTCCCCCCGACAGGACCACAGATACGCAGTATTTT.

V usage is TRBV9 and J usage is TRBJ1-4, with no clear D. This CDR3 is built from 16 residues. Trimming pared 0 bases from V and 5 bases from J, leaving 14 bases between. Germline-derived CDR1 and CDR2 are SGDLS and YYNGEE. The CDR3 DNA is TGTGCCAGCAGCGTAGGTCTAGGGAGACCAAATGAAAAACTGTTTTTT. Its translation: CASSVGLGRPNEKLFF.

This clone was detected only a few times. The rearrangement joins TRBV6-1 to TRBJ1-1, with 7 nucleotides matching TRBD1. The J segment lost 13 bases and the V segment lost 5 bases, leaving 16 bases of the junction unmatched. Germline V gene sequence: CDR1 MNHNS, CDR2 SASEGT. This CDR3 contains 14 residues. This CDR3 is CASSFSPNRGPGFF. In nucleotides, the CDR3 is TGTGCCAGCAGTTTTTCTCCAAACAGGGGCCCGGGTTTCTTT.

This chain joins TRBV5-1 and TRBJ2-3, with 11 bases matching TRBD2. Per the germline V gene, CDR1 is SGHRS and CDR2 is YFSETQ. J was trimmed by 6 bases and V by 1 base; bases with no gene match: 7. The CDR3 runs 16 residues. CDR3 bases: TGCGCCAGCAGCTTGACTAGCGGGGGACTAGGGGATACGCAGTATTTT. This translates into CASSLTSGGLGDTQYF.

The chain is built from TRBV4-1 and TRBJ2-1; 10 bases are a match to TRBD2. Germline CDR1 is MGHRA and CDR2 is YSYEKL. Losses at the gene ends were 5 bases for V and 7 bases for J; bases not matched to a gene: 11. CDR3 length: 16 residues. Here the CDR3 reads CASSSGGVAGENEQFF. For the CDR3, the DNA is TGCGCCAGCAGCAGCGGGGGGGTAGCGGGGGAAAATGAGCAGTTCTTC.

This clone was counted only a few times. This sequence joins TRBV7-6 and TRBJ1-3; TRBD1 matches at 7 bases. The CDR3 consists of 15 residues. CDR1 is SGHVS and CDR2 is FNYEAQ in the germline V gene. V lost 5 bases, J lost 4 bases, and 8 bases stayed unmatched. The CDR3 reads CASSGNRGSGNTIYF. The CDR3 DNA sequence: TGTGCCAGCAGCGGCAACAGGGGCTCCGGAAACACCATATATTTT.

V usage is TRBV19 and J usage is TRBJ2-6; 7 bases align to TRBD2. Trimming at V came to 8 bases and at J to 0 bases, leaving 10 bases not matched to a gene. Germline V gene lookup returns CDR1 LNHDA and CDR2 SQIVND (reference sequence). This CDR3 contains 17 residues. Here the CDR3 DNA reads TGTGCCAGTGTCGGGGGGTCGACACCCTCTGGGGCCAACGTCCTGACTTTC. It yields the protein CASVGGSTPSGANVLTF.

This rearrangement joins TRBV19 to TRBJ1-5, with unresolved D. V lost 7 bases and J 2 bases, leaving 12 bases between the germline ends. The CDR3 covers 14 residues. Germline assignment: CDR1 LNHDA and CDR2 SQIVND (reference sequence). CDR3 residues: CASTAGSRNQPQHF. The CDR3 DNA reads TGTGCCAGTACAGCGGGAAGTCGCAATCAGCCCCAGCATTTT.

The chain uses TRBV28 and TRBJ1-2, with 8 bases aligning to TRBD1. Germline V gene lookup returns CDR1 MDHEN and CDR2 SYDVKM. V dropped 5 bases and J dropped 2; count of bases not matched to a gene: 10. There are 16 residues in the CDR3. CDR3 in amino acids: CASSPTGQAANYGYTF. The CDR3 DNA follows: TGTGCCAGCAGTCCCACGGGACAGGCCGCGAACTATGGCTACACCTTC.